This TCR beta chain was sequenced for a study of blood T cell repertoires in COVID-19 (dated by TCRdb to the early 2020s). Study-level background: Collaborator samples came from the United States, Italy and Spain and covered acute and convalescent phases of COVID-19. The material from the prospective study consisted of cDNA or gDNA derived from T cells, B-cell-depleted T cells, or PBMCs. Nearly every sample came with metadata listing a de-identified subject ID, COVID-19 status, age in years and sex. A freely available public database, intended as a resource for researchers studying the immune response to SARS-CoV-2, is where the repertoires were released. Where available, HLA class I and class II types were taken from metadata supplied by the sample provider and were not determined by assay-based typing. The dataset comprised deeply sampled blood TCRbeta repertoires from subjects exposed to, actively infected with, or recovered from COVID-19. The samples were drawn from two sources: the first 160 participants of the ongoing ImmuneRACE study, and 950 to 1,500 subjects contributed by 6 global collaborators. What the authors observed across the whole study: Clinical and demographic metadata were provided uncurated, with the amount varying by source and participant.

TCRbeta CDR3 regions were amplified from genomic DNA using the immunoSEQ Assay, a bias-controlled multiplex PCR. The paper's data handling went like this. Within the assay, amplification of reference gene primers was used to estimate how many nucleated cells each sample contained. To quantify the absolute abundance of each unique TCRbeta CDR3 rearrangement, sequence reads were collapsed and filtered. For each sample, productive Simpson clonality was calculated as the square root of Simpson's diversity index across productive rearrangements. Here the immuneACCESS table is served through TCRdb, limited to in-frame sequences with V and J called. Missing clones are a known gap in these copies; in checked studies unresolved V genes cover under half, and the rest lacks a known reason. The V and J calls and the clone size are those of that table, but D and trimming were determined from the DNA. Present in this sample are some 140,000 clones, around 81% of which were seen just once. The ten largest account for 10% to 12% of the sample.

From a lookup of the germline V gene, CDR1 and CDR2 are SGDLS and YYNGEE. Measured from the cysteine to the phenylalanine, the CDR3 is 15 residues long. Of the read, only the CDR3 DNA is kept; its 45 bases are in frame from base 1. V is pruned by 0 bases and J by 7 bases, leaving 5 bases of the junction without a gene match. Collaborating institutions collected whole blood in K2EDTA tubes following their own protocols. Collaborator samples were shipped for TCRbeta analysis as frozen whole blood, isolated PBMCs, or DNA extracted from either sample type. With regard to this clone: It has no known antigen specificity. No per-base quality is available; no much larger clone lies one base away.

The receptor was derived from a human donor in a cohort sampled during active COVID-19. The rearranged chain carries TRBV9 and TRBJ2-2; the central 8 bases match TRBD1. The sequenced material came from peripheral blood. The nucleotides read TGTGCCAGCAGCGTAGCGGACAGGGCGGACGGGGAGCTGTTTTTT. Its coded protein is CASSVADRADGELFF.